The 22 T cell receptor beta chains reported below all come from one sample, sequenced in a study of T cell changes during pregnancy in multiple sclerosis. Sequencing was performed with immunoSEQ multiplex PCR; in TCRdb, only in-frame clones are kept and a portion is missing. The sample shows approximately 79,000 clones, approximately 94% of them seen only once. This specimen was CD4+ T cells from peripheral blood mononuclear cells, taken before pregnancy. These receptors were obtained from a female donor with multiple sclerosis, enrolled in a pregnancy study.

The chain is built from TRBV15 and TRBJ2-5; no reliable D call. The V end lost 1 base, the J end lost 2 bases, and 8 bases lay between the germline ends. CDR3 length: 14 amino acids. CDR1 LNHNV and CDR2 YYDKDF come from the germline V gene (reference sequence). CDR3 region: CATSRGGSQETQYF. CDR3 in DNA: TGTGCCACCAGCAGAGGAGGATCTCAAGAGACCCAGTACTTC.

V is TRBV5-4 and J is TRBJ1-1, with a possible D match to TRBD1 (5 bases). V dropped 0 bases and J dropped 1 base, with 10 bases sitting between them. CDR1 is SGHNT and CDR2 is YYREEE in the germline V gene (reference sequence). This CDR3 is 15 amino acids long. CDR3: CASSLGGSRNTEAFF. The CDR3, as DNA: TGTGCCAGCAGCTTGGGGGGCAGCCGGAACACTGAAGCTTTCTTT.

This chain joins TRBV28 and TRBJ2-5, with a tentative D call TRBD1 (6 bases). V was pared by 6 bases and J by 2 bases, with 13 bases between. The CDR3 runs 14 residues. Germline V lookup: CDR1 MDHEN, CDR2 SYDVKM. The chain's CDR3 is CASREIQGQETQYF. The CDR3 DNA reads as TGTGCCAGCAGGGAGATACAGGGTCAAGAGACCCAGTACTTC.

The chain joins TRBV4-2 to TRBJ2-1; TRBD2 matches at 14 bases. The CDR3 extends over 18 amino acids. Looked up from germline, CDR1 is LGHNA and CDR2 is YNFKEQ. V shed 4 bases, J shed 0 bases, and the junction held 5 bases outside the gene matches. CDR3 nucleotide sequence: TGTGCCAGCAGCCCGACTAGCGGGAGGGTGAGCTCCTACAATGAGCAGTTCTTC. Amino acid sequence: CASSPTSGRVSSYNEQFF.

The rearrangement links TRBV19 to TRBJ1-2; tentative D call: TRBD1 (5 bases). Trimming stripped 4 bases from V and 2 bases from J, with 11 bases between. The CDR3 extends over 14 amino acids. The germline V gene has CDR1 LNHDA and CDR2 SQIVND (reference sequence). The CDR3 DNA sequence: TGTGCCAGTAGTACTGCGGGGGTAAACTATGGCTACACCTTC. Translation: CASSTAGVNYGYTF.

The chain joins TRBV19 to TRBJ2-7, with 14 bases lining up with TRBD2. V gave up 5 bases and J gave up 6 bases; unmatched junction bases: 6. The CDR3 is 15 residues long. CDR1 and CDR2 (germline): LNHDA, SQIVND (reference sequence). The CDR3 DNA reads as TGTGCCAGTAGTCTGCGACTAGCGGGAGGGTTCGAGCAGTACTTC. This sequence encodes CASSLRLAGGFEQYF.

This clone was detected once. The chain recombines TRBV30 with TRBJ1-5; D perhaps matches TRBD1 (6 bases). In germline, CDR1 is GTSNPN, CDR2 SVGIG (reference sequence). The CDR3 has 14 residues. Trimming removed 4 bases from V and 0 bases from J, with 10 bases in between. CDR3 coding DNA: TGTGCCTGGAAAAAGGACAGTAGCAATCAGCCCCAGCATTTT. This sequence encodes CAWKKDSSNQPQHF.

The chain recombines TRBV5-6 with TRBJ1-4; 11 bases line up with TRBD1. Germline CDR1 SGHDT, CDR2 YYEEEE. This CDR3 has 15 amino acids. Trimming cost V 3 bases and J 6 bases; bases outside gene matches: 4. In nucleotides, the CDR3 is TGTGCCAGCAGCTCCGGGACAGGGGGTTATGAAAAACTGTTTTTT. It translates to CASSSGTGGYEKLFF.

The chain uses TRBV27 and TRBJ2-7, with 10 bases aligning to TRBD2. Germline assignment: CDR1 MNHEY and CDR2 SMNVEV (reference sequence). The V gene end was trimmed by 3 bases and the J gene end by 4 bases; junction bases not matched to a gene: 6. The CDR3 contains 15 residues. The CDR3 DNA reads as TGTGCCAGCAGTTTGGCCACTAGCGGGGTTTACGAGCAGTACTTC. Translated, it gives CASSLATSGVYEQYF.

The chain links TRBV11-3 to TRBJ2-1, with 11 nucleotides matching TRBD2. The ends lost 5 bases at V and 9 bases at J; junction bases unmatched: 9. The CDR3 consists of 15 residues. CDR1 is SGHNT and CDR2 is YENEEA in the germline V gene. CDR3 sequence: CASSPTSGNFGEQFF. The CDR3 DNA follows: TGTGCCAGCAGCCCGACTAGCGGGAATTTCGGTGAGCAGTTCTTC.

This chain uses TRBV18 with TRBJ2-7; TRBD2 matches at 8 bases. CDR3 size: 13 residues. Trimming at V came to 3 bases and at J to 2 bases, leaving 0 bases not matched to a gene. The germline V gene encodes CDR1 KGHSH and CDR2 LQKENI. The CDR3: CASSPSGTYEQYF. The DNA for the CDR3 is TGTGCCAGCTCACCTAGCGGGACCTACGAGCAGTACTTC.

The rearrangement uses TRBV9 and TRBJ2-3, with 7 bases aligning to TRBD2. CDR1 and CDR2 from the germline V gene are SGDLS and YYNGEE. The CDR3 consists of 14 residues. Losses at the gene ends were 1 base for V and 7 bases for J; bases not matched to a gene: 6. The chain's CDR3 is CASSVTAGLHTQYF. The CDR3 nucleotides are TGTGCCAGCAGCGTAACAGCGGGGCTTCATACGCAGTATTTT.

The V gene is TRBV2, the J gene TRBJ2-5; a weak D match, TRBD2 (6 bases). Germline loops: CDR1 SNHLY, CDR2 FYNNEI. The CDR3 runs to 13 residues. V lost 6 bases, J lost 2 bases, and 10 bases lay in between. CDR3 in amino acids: CASSRDLQETQYF. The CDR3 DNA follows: TGTGCCAGCAGCAGGGACTTACAAGAGACCCAGTACTTC.

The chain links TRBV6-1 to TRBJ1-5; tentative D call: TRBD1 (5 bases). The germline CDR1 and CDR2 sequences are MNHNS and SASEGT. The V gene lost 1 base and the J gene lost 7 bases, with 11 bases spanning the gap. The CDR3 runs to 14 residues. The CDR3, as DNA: TGTGCCAGCAGTGAAGTGGGGGGGGAACAGCCCCAGCATTTT. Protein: CASSEVGGEQPQHF.

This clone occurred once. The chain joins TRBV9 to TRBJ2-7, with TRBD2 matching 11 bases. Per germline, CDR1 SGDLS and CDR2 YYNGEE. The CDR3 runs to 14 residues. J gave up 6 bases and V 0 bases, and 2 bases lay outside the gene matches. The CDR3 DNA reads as TGTGCCAGCAGCGTAGAACTAGCGGGAGTCGAGCAGTACTTC. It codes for CASSVELAGVEQYF.

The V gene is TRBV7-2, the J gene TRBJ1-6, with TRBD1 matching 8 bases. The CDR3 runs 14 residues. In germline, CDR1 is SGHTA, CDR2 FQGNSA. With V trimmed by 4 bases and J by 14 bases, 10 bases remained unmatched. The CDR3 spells CASSSGQAGSTLHF. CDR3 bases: TGTGCCAGCAGCTCGGGACAGGCGGGATCAACCCTCCACTTT.

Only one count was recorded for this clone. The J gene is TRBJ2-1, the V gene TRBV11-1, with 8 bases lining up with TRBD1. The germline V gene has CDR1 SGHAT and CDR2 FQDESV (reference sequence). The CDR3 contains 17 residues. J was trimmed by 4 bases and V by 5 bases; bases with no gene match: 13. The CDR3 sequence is CASSQFPQGASYNEQFF. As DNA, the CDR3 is TGTGCCAGCAGCCAGTTTCCCCAGGGGGCTAGTTACAATGAGCAGTTCTTC.

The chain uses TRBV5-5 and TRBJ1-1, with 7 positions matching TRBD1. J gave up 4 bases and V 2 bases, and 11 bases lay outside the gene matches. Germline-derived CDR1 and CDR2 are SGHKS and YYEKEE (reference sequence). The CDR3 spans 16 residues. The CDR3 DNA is TGTGCCAGCAGCTTTTTTGAGGGGGCTAGGGGCACTGAAGCTTTCTTT. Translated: CASSFFEGARGTEAFF.

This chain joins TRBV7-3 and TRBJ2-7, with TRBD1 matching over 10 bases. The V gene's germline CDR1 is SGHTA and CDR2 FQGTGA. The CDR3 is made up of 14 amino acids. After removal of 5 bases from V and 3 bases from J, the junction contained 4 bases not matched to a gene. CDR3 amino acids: CASSPTGGGYEQYF. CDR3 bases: TGTGCCAGCAGCCCGACAGGGGGCGGCTACGAGCAGTACTTC. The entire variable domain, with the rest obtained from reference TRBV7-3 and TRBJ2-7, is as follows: GAGVSQTPSNKVTEKGKYVELRCDPISGHTALYWYRQSLGQGPEFLIYFQGTGAADDSGLPNDRFFAVRPEGSVSTLKIQRTERGDSAVYLCASSPTGGGYEQYFGPGTRLTVT.

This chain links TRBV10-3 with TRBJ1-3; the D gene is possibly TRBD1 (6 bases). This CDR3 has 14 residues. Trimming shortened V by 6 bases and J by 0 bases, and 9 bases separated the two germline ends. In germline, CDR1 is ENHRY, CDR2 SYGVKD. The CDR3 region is CAIRPGDSGNTIYF. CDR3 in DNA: TGTGCCATCAGGCCAGGGGACTCTGGAAACACCATATATTTT.

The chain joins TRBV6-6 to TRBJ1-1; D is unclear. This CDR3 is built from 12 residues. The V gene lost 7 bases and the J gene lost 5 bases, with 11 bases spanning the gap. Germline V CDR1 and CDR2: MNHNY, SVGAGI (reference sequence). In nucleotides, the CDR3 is TGTGCCAGCACTCGGGAACAAACTGAAGCTTTCTTT. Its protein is CASTREQTEAFF.

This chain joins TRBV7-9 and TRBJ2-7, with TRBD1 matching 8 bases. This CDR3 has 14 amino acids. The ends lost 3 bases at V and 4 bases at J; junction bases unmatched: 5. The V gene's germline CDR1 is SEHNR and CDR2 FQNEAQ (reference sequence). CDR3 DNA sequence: TGTGCCAGCAGCTTGGACAGGGTGAAATACGAGCAGTACTTC. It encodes CASSLDRVKYEQYF.